These 32 T cell receptor beta chains were all obtained from the same sample, sequenced in a study of T cell responses to AZD1222 COVID-19 vaccine. Assay used: immunoSEQ multiplex PCR; TCRdb lists only in-frame clones, some missing. The data hold about 85,000 clones, with approximately 87% observed a single time. Sequencing used peripheral blood, obtained on day 0 of AZD1222 vaccination. The receptors here all came from an adult in good health.

This chain connects TRBV6-5 to TRBJ1-3; 7 bases are a match to TRBD1. Per germline, CDR1 MNHEY and CDR2 SVGAGI. The CDR3 is 15 residues long. J was trimmed by 2 bases and V by 6 bases; bases with no gene match: 7. CDR3 in amino acids: CASRHRGNAGNTIYF. The CDR3 DNA reads TGTGCCAGCAGGCACAGGGGTAACGCTGGAAACACCATATATTTT.

This clone showed up just once. The J gene is TRBJ2-2, the V gene TRBV27; D remains unclear. Trimming took off 6 bases at V and 8 bases at J, with 19 bases between the two ends. The CDR3 loop spans 15 amino acids. Per the germline V gene, CDR1 is MNHEY and CDR2 is SMNVEV (reference sequence). The DNA of the CDR3 is TGTGCCAGCAGCATACGCCCGGCCCGTCCTGGGGAGCTGTTTTTT. Its translation: CASSIRPARPGELFF.

CDR3 DNA: TGTGCCAGCAGCTTGTTAGGACAGGGGGGAACCGGGGAGCTGTTTTTT. It encodes CASSLLGQGGTGELFF. This sequence joins TRBV5-6 and TRBJ2-2; 10 nucleotides match TRBD1. The V gene end was trimmed by 1 base and the J gene end by 5 bases; junction bases not matched to a gene: 5. The germline CDR1 and CDR2 sequences are SGHDT and YYEEEE. This CDR3 has 16 residues.

This chain connects TRBV25-1 to TRBJ2-7; TRBD2 might be the D (6 bases). Germline values: CDR1 MGHDK, CDR2 SYGVNS. V lost 2 bases and J 7 bases, leaving 12 bases between the germline ends. This CDR3 spans 13 amino acids. DNA of the CDR3: TGTGCCAGCAGTGAAACCGGCGGGATTGAGCAGTACTTC. Translated: CASSETGGIEQYF.

The chain is built from TRBV14 and TRBJ1-1; D possibly corresponds to TRBD1 (6 bases). The ends were cut back, 3 bases at V and 0 bases at J, with 23 bases in the middle. CDR1 and CDR2 (germline): SGHDN, FVKESK. The CDR3 extends over 19 amino acids. The CDR3 nucleotides read TGTGCCAGCAGCCAGTTATTTCTGGACAGTGCGGGAATGAACACTGAAGCTTTCTTT. This gives the protein CASSQLFLDSAGMNTEAFF.

The chain uses TRBV6-5 and TRBJ2-5; D is uncertain. V lost 7 bases to trimming and J lost 3 bases, with 12 bases between them. The CDR3 sequence is 13 residues long. CDR1 is MNHEY and CDR2 is SVGAGI in the germline V gene. In DNA, the CDR3 is TGTGCCAGCACCCCCTCTGGGGAAGAGACCCAGTACTTC. It translates to CASTPSGEETQYF.

The V and J genes are TRBV6-5 and TRBJ1-5; 7 nucleotides match TRBD1. V trimming: 6 bases; J trimming: 1 base; junction bases outside the gene matches: 3. The CDR3 totals 14 residues. Germline V gene sequence: CDR1 MNHEY, CDR2 SVGAGI. CDR3 loop: CASSMTGSNQPQHF. As DNA, the CDR3 is TGTGCCAGCAGCATGACAGGGAGCAATCAGCCCCAGCATTTT.

The V call is TRBV27, the J call TRBJ2-7, with D tentatively TRBD2 (6 bases). V dropped 2 bases and J dropped 4 bases, with 12 bases sitting between them. There are 14 residues in the CDR3. CDR1 and CDR2 (germline): MNHEY, SMNVEV (reference sequence). CDR3 region: CASSLAGGGYEQYF. The DNA for the CDR3 is TGTGCCAGCAGTTTAGCGGGTGGGGGGTACGAGCAGTACTTC.

V and J are TRBV3-1 (or the pseudogene TRBV3-2) and TRBJ1-5; D is undetermined. V was pared by 0 bases and J by 8 bases, with 14 bases between. CDR3 length equals 15 residues. The germline gives CDR1 LGHDT, CDR2 YNNKEL (reference sequence). CDR3 coding DNA: TGTGCCAGCAGCCAAGACCCCACCTCGGGAAAGCCCCAGCATTTT. It encodes CASSQDPTSGKPQHF.

Here the CDR3 DNA reads TGTGCCAGCAGTGGCGACGGGGGCTCCTACGAGCAGTACTTC. It is translated as CASSGDGGSYEQYF. V and J are TRBV25-1 and TRBJ2-7; the D gene is possibly TRBD2 (6 bases). The CDR3 loop spans 14 amino acids. Germline CDR1 is MGHDK and CDR2 is SYGVNS. V was clipped by 4 bases and J by 0 bases, with 10 bases between them.

The gene calls are TRBV2 and TRBJ2-3; 7 positions agree with TRBD2. The CDR3 contains 18 residues. The J segment lost 1 base and the V segment lost 3 bases, leaving 13 bases of the junction unmatched. Germline V CDR1 and CDR2: SNHLY, FYNNEI. CDR3 loop: CASSELVASGRRTDTQYF. In DNA form, the CDR3 reads TGTGCCAGCAGTGAGCTGGTAGCTAGCGGTCGTCGCACAGATACGCAGTATTTT. The full variable domain, in which reference TRBV2 and TRBJ2-3 provide the parts outside the CDR3, is EPEVTQTPSHQVTQMGQEVILRCVPISNHLYFYWYRQILGQKVEFLVSFYNNEISEKSEIFDDQFSVERPDGSNFTLKIRSTKLEDSAMYFCASSELVASGRRTDTQYFGPGTRLTVL.

The gene calls are TRBV7-9 and TRBJ2-3, with D hard to call. CDR3 size: 12 residues. Trimming cost V 0 bases and J 6 bases, with 4 bases left between them. Per the germline V gene, CDR1 is SEHNR and CDR2 is FQNEAQ (reference sequence). The CDR3 is CASSLASDTQYF. The CDR3 DNA follows: TGTGCCAGCAGCTTAGCATCCGATACGCAGTATTTT.

CDR3 bases: TGTGCCAGCAGCTTAGCCTTAGGGCTAGTTGGGAGCACAGATACGCAGTATTTT. Its protein is CASSLALGLVGSTDTQYF. The chain is built from TRBV7-2 and TRBJ2-3, with D uncertain. The germline CDR1 and CDR2 sequences are SGHTA and FQGNSA. The CDR3 loop spans 18 amino acids. The V and J ends lost 0 bases and 0 bases respectively, with 16 bases between them.

The table lists this clone with a count of one. This chain connects TRBV5-4 to TRBJ2-4; D might be TRBD1 (6 bases). The CDR3 loop spans 14 amino acids. CDR1 is SGHNT, CDR2 YYREEE, per germline (reference sequence). Trimming pared 3 bases from V and 7 bases from J, leaving 14 bases between. CDR3 amino acids: CASSSTGFGNIQYF. CDR3 nucleotides: TGTGCCAGCAGCTCGACAGGTTTTGGGAACATTCAGTACTTC.

This chain joins TRBV6-5 and TRBJ1-1; D possibly corresponds to TRBD1 (6 bases). V was trimmed by 6 bases and J by 1 base, leaving 12 bases between them. CDR3 length: 14 amino acids. CDR1 and CDR2 from the germline V gene are MNHEY and SVGAGI. The CDR3 coding sequence is TGTGCCAGCAGAAACAGGGCCCAGAACACTGAAGCTTTCTTT. Encoded protein: CASRNRAQNTEAFF.

V gene TRBV5-6 combines with J gene TRBJ1-2; D unresolved. This CDR3 spans 14 amino acids. The germline CDR1 and CDR2 sequences are SGHDT and YYEEEE. Trimming stripped 0 bases from V and 2 bases from J, with 8 bases between. The DNA for the CDR3 is TGTGCCAGCAGCTTGGGGACGGGGAACTATGGCTACACCTTC. It codes for CASSLGTGNYGYTF.

The V call is TRBV5-6, the J call TRBJ2-1; D not resolved. CDR1 and CDR2 from the germline V gene are SGHDT and YYEEEE. The CDR3 consists of 16 residues. V was pared by 5 bases and J by 0 bases, with 15 bases between. The CDR3 is CASRRYGLNSYNEQFF. CDR3 coding DNA: TGTGCCAGCAGACGGTACGGGCTTAACTCCTACAATGAGCAGTTCTTC.

This chain links TRBV2 with TRBJ1-2; TRBD1 matches at 10 bases. This CDR3 is built from 16 residues. The V gene's germline CDR1 is SNHLY and CDR2 FYNNEI. V lost 5 bases and J lost 3; bases outside the gene matches: 9. The DNA of the CDR3 is TGTGCCAGCAGTCAGACAGGGGGCTCATTTTACTATGGCTACACCTTC. It codes for CASSQTGGSFYYGYTF.

The chain carries TRBV5-6 and TRBJ2-7; 7 nucleotides line up with TRBD1. The CDR3 spans 17 residues. V shed 3 bases and J 5 bases; nucleotides not matched to a gene: 17. The V gene's germline CDR1 is SGHDT and CDR2 YYEEEE. The CDR3 spells CASSYRTTGDGPDEQYF. CDR3 bases: TGTGCCAGCAGCTACCGAACAACAGGGGATGGACCGGACGAGCAGTACTTC.

This sequence joins TRBV18 and TRBJ1-1; D not certain. This CDR3 is built from 14 residues. V was trimmed by 6 bases and J by 2 bases, leaving 13 bases between them. Germline CDR1 KGHSH, CDR2 LQKENI. The CDR3 DNA reads TGTGCCAGCTCCCTTGCCGGCTTAAACACTGAAGCTTTCTTT. Protein product: CASSLAGLNTEAFF.

The chain recombines TRBV28 with TRBJ1-4; D is unclear. V lost 7 bases and J 7 bases, leaving 10 bases between the germline ends. Germline-derived CDR1 and CDR2 are MDHEN and SYDVKM. This CDR3 is 12 amino acids long. The DNA for the CDR3 is TGTGCCAGCAATGGTATTGGTGAAAAACTGTTTTTT. Translated, it gives CASNGIGEKLFF.

V gene TRBV9 combines with J gene TRBJ2-5; D is perhaps TRBD1 or TRBD2 (5 bases each). Per germline, CDR1 SGDLS and CDR2 YYNGEE. Trimming removed 4 bases from V and 1 base from J, with 14 bases in between. CDR3 length: 15 amino acids. The CDR3 reads CASSLGASSQETQYF. CDR3 bases: TGTGCCAGCAGCCTTGGGGCTAGCAGCCAAGAGACCCAGTACTTC.

The rearrangement uses TRBV5-6 and TRBJ1-5; D uncertain. The CDR3 has 13 residues. Looked up from germline, CDR1 is SGHDT and CDR2 is YYEEEE. V shed 1 base and J shed 5 bases, with 7 bases lying between them. DNA for the CDR3: TGTGCCAGCAGCTTGAACAGATATCAGCCCCAGCATTTT. It codes for CASSLNRYQPQHF.

The rearrangement uses TRBV21-1 and TRBJ1-2; whether TRBD1, the table's D call, matches the DNA was not checked. TRBV21-1 is deemed a pseudogene. The CDR3 length is 12 residues. The CDR3 reads CASNTGASGYTF. CDR3 nucleotides: TGTGCCAGCAACACAGGGGCCTCAGGCTACACCTTC.

This clone turned up a few times. This chain connects TRBV9 to TRBJ1-5; D uncertain. V dropped 3 bases and J dropped 0 bases, with 13 bases sitting between them. CDR1 is SGDLS, CDR2 YYNGEE, per germline. The CDR3 is 16 amino acids. The CDR3 coding sequence is TGTGCCAGCAGCGCGGACGGAGGGTATAGCAATCAGCCCCAGCATTTT. Encoded protein: CASSADGGYSNQPQHF.

This rearrangement joins TRBV7-9 to TRBJ1-1; weak D call: TRBD1 (5 bases). This CDR3 has 14 amino acids. Germline values: CDR1 SEHNR, CDR2 FQNEAQ (reference sequence). V was shortened by 5 bases and J by 1 base, with 11 bases between the two germline ends. The DNA of the CDR3 is TGTGCCAGCAGCGCGACAGTTCCGAACACTGAAGCTTTCTTT. Translated: CASSATVPNTEAFF.

The rearrangement joins TRBV15 to TRBJ1-3; D uncertain. The CDR3 has 16 residues. CDR1 LNHNV and CDR2 YYDKDF come from the germline V gene (reference sequence). The V end lost 0 bases, the J end lost 0 bases, and 9 bases lay between the germline ends. Here the CDR3 DNA reads TGTGCCACCAGCAGAGATCCAGAGATCTCTGGAAACACCATATATTTT. Encoded protein: CATSRDPEISGNTIYF.

This chain links TRBV11-2 with TRBJ1-5; possibly TRBD1 for D (6 bases). CDR3 length: 15 amino acids. The V gene's germline CDR1 is SGHAT and CDR2 FQNNGV. Trimming took off 5 bases at V and 0 bases at J, with 11 bases between the two ends. In DNA form, the CDR3 reads TGTGCCAGCAGCCTTACAGGGATTAGCAATCAGCCCCAGCATTTT. Translation gives CASSLTGISNQPQHF.

The rearrangement joins TRBV3-1 (or the pseudogene TRBV3-2) to TRBJ2-5, with D hard to call. The germline V and J ends were trimmed by 7 bases and 5 bases, with 8 bases remaining between them. CDR3 length: 11 residues. Germline CDR1 and CDR2: LGHDT and YNNKEL (reference sequence). CDR3 amino acids: CASTVGETQYF. DNA for the CDR3: TGTGCCAGCACCGTCGGGGAGACCCAGTACTTC.

In its sample, this clone was seen once. The rearrangement uses TRBV24-1 and TRBJ2-7; the match to TRBD1 covers 8 bases. Per germline, CDR1 KGHDR and CDR2 SFDVKD. The CDR3 has 15 amino acids. J lost 4 bases, V lost 1 base, and 5 bases had no gene match. This chain's CDR3 is CATSDFARGRYEQYF. DNA for the CDR3: TGTGCCACCAGTGATTTCGCCAGGGGGCGGTACGAGCAGTACTTC.

V is TRBV28 and J is TRBJ2-7; D is perhaps TRBD1 or TRBD2 (5 bases each). Germline loops: CDR1 MDHEN, CDR2 SYDVKM. The V and J ends lost 4 bases and 7 bases respectively, with 11 bases between them. The CDR3 covers 12 residues. The CDR3 coding sequence is TGTGCCAGCAGTTGGGGGTTTAGTGAGCAGTACTTC. Its translation is CASSWGFSEQYF.

This clone was observed once. The gene calls are TRBV6-5 and TRBJ1-5; perhaps TRBD1 as D (5 bases). V shed 5 bases and J shed 4 bases, with 12 bases lying between them. The CDR3 is made up of 14 amino acids. From germline, CDR1 is MNHEY and CDR2 SVGAGI. The CDR3 reads CASSPGTENQPQHF. As DNA, the CDR3 is TGTGCCAGCAGTCCCGGGACGGAGAATCAGCCCCAGCATTTT.